The 24 T cell receptor beta chains listed next were all sequenced from one sample in a study of OX40 agonist ivuxolimab in advanced cancers. The library was prepared using the immunoSEQ multiplex PCR assay. Sourced from immuneACCESS, this table was stored by TCRdb with only in-frame sequences that have V and J called. A share of the clones is absent; for the studies checked, an unresolved V gene accounts for under half, and the remainder has no known explanation. The sample has approximately 69,000 clones on record, 88% of them singletons. Of the sample, 2.5% to 3% falls within the top ten clones. The source was CD4+ or CD8+ T cells sorted from blood, collected in a trial of the OX40 agonist ivuxolimab. These TCRs come from an adult with an advanced solid tumor such as melanoma, head and neck, liver or kidney cancer.

The V and J genes are TRBV28 and TRBJ2-6; D is perhaps TRBD1 (6 bases). This CDR3 comprises 16 residues. Trimming removed 6 bases from V and 2 bases from J, with 14 bases in between. Looked up from germline, CDR1 is MDHEN and CDR2 is SYDVKM. The CDR3 coding sequence is TGTGCCAGCAGCAACAGGGTAATAACTGGGGCCAACGTCCTGACTTTC. Translated, it gives CASSNRVITGANVLTF.

The rearrangement joins TRBV11-3 to TRBJ2-1; 9 nucleotides match TRBD1. CDR1 and CDR2 (germline): SGHNT, YENEEA. Trimming removed 5 bases from V and 9 bases from J; junction bases left unmatched: 8. The CDR3 covers 14 residues. CDR3 loop: CASSTYRGQVEQFF. The CDR3 DNA sequence: TGTGCCAGCAGCACCTACAGGGGGCAGGTTGAGCAGTTCTTC. The complete variable domain, with remaining parts taken from reference TRBV11-3 and TRBJ2-1, reads EAGVVQSPRYKIIEKKQPVAFWCNPISGHNTLYWYLQNLGQGPELLIRYENEEAVDDSQLPKDRFSAERLKGVDSTLKIQPAELGDSAVYLCASSTYRGQVEQFFGPGTRLTVL.

CDR3: CARNRERNTGELFF. Written as DNA, the CDR3 is TGTGCCAGGAATCGAGAGAGGAACACCGGGGAGCTGTTTTTT. The rearrangement links TRBV5-8 to TRBJ2-2; unclear D gene. This CDR3 spans 14 amino acids. Trimming took off 8 bases at V and 1 base at J, with 12 bases between the two ends. Per germline, CDR1 SGHTS and CDR2 YDEGEE.

The rearrangement links TRBV6-6 to TRBJ1-1; D call uncertain. V was cut by 6 bases and J by 0 bases, with 11 bases left in between. This CDR3 has 14 amino acids. Looked up from germline, CDR1 is MNHNY and CDR2 is SVGAGI (reference sequence). CDR3 bases: TGTGCCAGCAGAAGGACGGTTATGAACACTGAAGCTTTCTTT. Translating it yields CASRRTVMNTEAFF.

V gene TRBV5-1 combines with J gene TRBJ2-5; no clear D. This CDR3 spans 12 amino acids. V lost 4 bases and J 0 bases, leaving 4 bases between the germline ends. Looked up from germline, CDR1 is SGHRS and CDR2 is YFSETQ. The CDR3 is CASSADQETQYF. DNA of the CDR3: TGCGCCAGCAGCGCGGACCAAGAGACCCAGTACTTC.

The rearrangement links TRBV28 to TRBJ1-1, with 9 nucleotides matching TRBD1. The CDR3 runs to 15 residues. Trimming cost V 6 bases and J 4 bases; bases outside gene matches: 9. CDR1 and CDR2 from the germline V gene are MDHEN and SYDVKM. This CDR3 is CASSVMTGGITEAFF. CDR3 DNA sequence: TGTGCCAGCAGCGTTATGACAGGGGGGATCACTGAAGCTTTCTTT.

V is TRBV4-2 and J is TRBJ2-7; D is perhaps TRBD2 (5 bases). CDR1 and CDR2 from the germline V gene are LGHNA and YNFKEQ. This CDR3 is built from 17 residues. With 0 bases removed from V and 3 bases from J, the gap between germline ends came to 18 bases. CDR3 DNA: TGTGCCAGCAGCCAAGATAGGGCAGCGACTAACCTCTACGAGCAGTACTTC. Translated: CASSQDRAATNLYEQYF.

The genes are TRBV12-5 and TRBJ2-7; D not certain. This CDR3 has 14 residues. V lost 5 bases to trimming and J lost 6 bases, with 17 bases between them. Germline CDR1 is LGHNT and CDR2 is FRNRAP. In DNA form, the CDR3 reads TGTGCTAGTGGTCCTGGGTCTACGGCGAGCGAGCAGTACTTC. Translated: CASGPGSTASEQYF.

The chain recombines TRBV18 with TRBJ2-1, with TRBD1 as a possible D gene (8 bases). V dropped 8 bases and J dropped 12 bases, with 26 bases sitting between them. Germline V gene data show CDR1 as KGHSH and CDR2 as LQKENI. The CDR3 runs to 15 residues. CDR3 DNA: TGTGCCAGCGCATCCCCACAGGGGGGGGTTAGAGTGCAGTTCTTC. Encoded protein: CASASPQGGVRVQFF.

The genes are TRBV5-4 and TRBJ2-5; TRBD2 matches 15 bases. This CDR3 is 17 amino acids long. CDR1 and CDR2 from the germline V gene are SGHNT and YYREEE (reference sequence). The junction had 6 bases not matched to a gene; V was cut back by 2 bases and J by 4 bases. As DNA, the CDR3 is TGTGCCAGCAGCTTCCAATTGGGACTAGCGGGAGGAGAGACCCAGTACTTC. Its translation: CASSFQLGLAGGETQYF.

The chain couples TRBV30 to TRBJ1-5; D ambiguous. This CDR3 region has 16 residues. Germline CDR1 GTSNPN, CDR2 SVGIG (reference sequence). The V end lost 0 bases, the J end lost 0 bases, and 12 bases lay between the germline ends. DNA for the CDR3: TGTGCCTGGAGTGTACGGAGGACGGATAGCAATCAGCCCCAGCATTTT. Protein: CAWSVRRTDSNQPQHF. Full variable domain (outside the CDR3, taken from reference TRBV30 and TRBJ1-5): SQTIHQWPATLVQPVGSPLSLECTVEGTSNPNLYWYRQAAGRGLQLLFYSVGIGQISSEVPQNLSASRPQDRQFILSSKKLLLSDSGFYLCAWSVRRTDSNQPQHFGDGTRLSIL.

This sequence joins TRBV29-1 and TRBJ1-1; the match to TRBD1 covers 7 bases. The V segment lost 7 bases and the J segment 11 bases; nucleotides outside the gene matches: 16. The CDR3 totals 13 residues. Germline CDR1 is SQVTM and CDR2 is ANQGSEA. The CDR3 coding sequence is TGCAGCGCCAGACGACAGGGTGGGGTTGAGGCTTTCTTT. Protein sequence: CSARRQGGVEAFF.

The chain joins TRBV19 to TRBJ2-4, with 7 bases lining up with TRBD2. V lost 6 bases to trimming and J lost 4 bases; unmatched junction nucleotides: 6. The V gene's germline CDR1 is LNHDA and CDR2 SQIVND (reference sequence). This CDR3 has 14 amino acids. The CDR3 coding sequence is TGTGCCAGTAGGACTAGCCGCGATAAAAACATTCAGTACTTC. This encodes CASRTSRDKNIQYF.

The rearrangement joins TRBV2 to TRBJ2-7; possibly TRBD2 for D (5 bases). Deletions cut 7 bases from V and 0 bases from J, with 13 bases between. CDR1 is SNHLY and CDR2 is FYNNEI in the germline V gene. The CDR3 runs 14 residues. Written as DNA, the CDR3 is TGTGCCAGCACTAGGACTTTCAGCTCCTACGAGCAGTACTTC. Protein sequence: CASTRTFSSYEQYF.

This rearrangement joins TRBV7-9 to TRBJ2-3; D is ambiguous. Trimming took 5 bases from V and 2 from J, leaving 2 bases between them. Germline CDR1 and CDR2: SEHNR and FQNEAQ (reference sequence). The CDR3 spans 11 residues. The CDR3 loop reads CASSVTDTQYF. CDR3 coding DNA: TGTGCCAGCAGCGTCACAGATACGCAGTATTTT.

The chain joins TRBV18 to TRBJ1-2; 9 bases map to TRBD1. The CDR3 sequence is 12 residues long. Per the germline V gene, CDR1 is KGHSH and CDR2 is LQKENI. Unmatched junction bases numbered 0, after V lost 4 bases and J lost 6 bases. CDR3 sequence: CASSRQGDGYTF. The CDR3 nucleotides read TGTGCCAGCTCACGACAGGGGGATGGCTACACCTTC.

The chain combines TRBV18 with TRBJ1-3, with TRBD1 identical over 7 bases. V gave up 2 bases and J gave up 1 base; unmatched junction bases: 5. This CDR3 has 16 amino acids. Germline V gene data show CDR1 as KGHSH and CDR2 as LQKENI. CDR3 nucleotides: TGTGCCAGCTCACCATCAGGGGGAACGTCTGGAAACACCATATATTTT. The encoded protein is CASSPSGGTSGNTIYF.

For this clone: Its ends do not fully match the called genes, so a read error is possible. The J gene is TRBJ1-2, the V gene TRBV30; no clear D. Germline values: CDR1 GTSNPN, CDR2 SVGIG (reference sequence). This CDR3 has 14 residues. In DNA form, the CDR3 reads TGTGCCTGGGGTGTACCGGCAGGATTCTATGGCTACACCTTC. This sequence encodes CAWGVPAGFYGYTF. Variable domain in full (rest from reference TRBV30 and TRBJ1-2): SQTIHQWPATLVQPVGSPLSLECTVEGTSNPNLYWYRQAAGRGLQLLFYSVGIGQISSEVPQNLSASRPQDRQFILSSKKLLLSDSGFYLCAWGVPAGFYGYTFGSGTRLTVV.

The gene calls are TRBV6-6 and TRBJ2-2; D is unresolved. The germline V gene encodes CDR1 MNHNY and CDR2 SVGAGI (reference sequence). V gave up 2 bases and J gave up 0 bases, with 4 bases separating them. The CDR3 spans 14 residues. The CDR3 here is CASSYDPNTGELFF. CDR3 DNA sequence: TGTGCCAGCAGTTACGACCCGAACACCGGGGAGCTGTTTTTT.

The V and J genes are TRBV28 and TRBJ2-7; the D gene is possibly TRBD1 (6 bases). Trimming took off 6 bases at V and 6 bases at J, with 18 bases between the two ends. CDR1 is MDHEN and CDR2 is SYDVKM in the germline V gene. CDR3 length: 14 residues. DNA of the CDR3: TGTGCCAGCAGCTCTGGGCAGGGGTGGAGCGAGCAGTACTTC. Its translation: CASSSGQGWSEQYF.

In DNA form, the CDR3 reads TGCGCCAGCAGTCCCTCCCAGGGGTCCTACGAGCAGTACTTC. Its translation: CASSPSQGSYEQYF. The chain links TRBV10-1 to TRBJ2-7, with D possibly matching TRBD1 (6 bases). The germline gives CDR1 WNHNN, CDR2 SYGVQD (reference sequence). The ends were cut back, 5 bases at V and 1 base at J, with 12 bases in the middle. This CDR3 is 14 amino acids long.

The chain has TRBV5-1 and TRBJ2-7; D is possibly TRBD2 (6 bases). V was cut by 6 bases and J by 4 bases, with 14 bases left in between. CDR1 and CDR2 from the germline V gene are SGHRS and YFSETQ. The CDR3 extends over 13 amino acids. CDR3 bases: TGCGCCAGCAAAGGGGCGGGAAGGTACGAGCAGTACTTC. Translating it yields CASKGAGRYEQYF.

CDR3 sequence reads: CASSQYRTAVGAFF. The DNA of the CDR3 is TGTGCCAGCAGCCAGTACCGGACGGCGGTGGGGGCTTTCTTT. The J gene is TRBJ1-1, the V gene TRBV7-2; D ambiguous. V was clipped by 5 bases and J by 11 bases, with 21 bases between them. This CDR3 spans 14 amino acids. The V gene's germline CDR1 is SGHTA and CDR2 FQGNSA.

This clone was observed a handful of times. CDR3 coding DNA: TGCGCCAGCAGCTTGGGGGGACAGGGGGCGACAGATACGCAGTATTTT. It is translated as CASSLGGQGATDTQYF. The chain couples TRBV5-1 to TRBJ2-3, with 12 nucleotides matching TRBD1. CDR3 length: 16 residues. V dropped 0 bases and J dropped 3; count of bases not matched to a gene: 2. CDR1 is SGHRS and CDR2 is YFSETQ in the germline V gene. The variable domain in full, completed from reference TRBV5-1 and TRBJ2-3, reads KAGVTQTPRYLIKTRGQQVTLSCSPISGHRSVSWYQQTPGQGLQFLFEYFSETQRNKGNFPGRFSGRQFSNSRSEMNVSTLELGDSALYLCASSLGGQGATDTQYFGPGTRLTVL.